This TCR beta chain was observed in a study of blood T cell repertoires in COVID-19. Study information: PBMCs, B-cell-depleted T cells, or T cells provided the cDNA or gDNA that made up the material.

The V end lost 1 base, the J end lost 4 bases, and 5 bases lay between the germline ends. The CDR3 extends over 12 amino acids. Germline V gene sequence: CDR1 SGHNT, CDR2 YENEEA. Seattle researchers signed up patients amid active infection and tracked them longitudinally. As originally analysed: The authors estimated nucleated cell counts from reference gene primer amplification. Clones were sequenced by immunoSEQ multiplex PCR, and TCRdb holds only the in-frame ones, with some missing. V, J and clone size derive from that table, while D and trimming were established from the DNA sequence. The table lists 430,000 or so clones, 80% to 90% of them singletons.

Sequenced input: peripheral blood. The chain joins TRBV11-3 to TRBJ2-7; a possible D gene is TRBD1 (5 bases). This sequence originates from a man aged 18 to 30 with COVID-19, enrolled during active disease. CDR3 protein: CASSLGQYEQYF. The DNA of the CDR3 is TGTGCCAGCAGCTTAGGACAGTACGAGCAGTACTTC.